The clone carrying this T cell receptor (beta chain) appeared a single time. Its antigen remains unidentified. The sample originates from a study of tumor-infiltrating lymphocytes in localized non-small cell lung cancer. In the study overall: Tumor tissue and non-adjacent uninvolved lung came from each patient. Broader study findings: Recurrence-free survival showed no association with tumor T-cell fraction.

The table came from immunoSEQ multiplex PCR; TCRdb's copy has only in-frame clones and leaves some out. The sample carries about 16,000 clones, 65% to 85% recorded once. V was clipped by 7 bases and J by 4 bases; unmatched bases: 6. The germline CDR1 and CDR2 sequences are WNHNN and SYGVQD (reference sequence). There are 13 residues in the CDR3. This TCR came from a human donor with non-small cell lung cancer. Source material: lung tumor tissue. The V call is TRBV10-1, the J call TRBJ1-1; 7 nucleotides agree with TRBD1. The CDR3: CASNSGGSTEAFF. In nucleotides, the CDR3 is TGCGCCAGCAATTCAGGGGGAAGCACTGAAGCTTTCTTT.